The clone carrying this T cell receptor beta chain was detected only a few times. Germline CDR1 and CDR2: SGDLS and YYNGEE. CDR3 length: 16 residues. V gave up 4 bases and J gave up 0 bases, with 14 bases separating them. The record originates from a study of neoadjuvant anti-PD-1 for oral cavity cancer. The time point denotes: after neoadjuvant nivolumab, at surgical resection. Patients were newly diagnosed with stage II-IVA oral cavity squamous cell carcinoma without prior systemic or radiation treatment. The patients had HPV-negative, locally advanced oral cavity squamous cell carcinoma. Data came from immunoSEQ multiplex PCR; TCRdb stores just in-frame clones and leaves some out. The sample includes about 14,000 clones, approximately 75% of them seen just once.

The sequencing used PBMCs, collected after nivolumab (anti-PD-1) treatment. The TCR comes from a person between 40 and 80 years old with oral cavity squamous cell carcinoma. The V gene is TRBV9, the J gene TRBJ1-3; possibly TRBD1 for D (6 bases). The CDR3 region is CASSTPGQSSGNTIYF. The CDR3 DNA reads TGTGCCAGCAGCACGCCGGGACAAAGCTCTGGAAACACCATATATTTT.